This T cell receptor (beta chain) was profiled in a study of shared clonotypes between healthy human individuals. With respect to this clone: The antigen remains undetermined.

Study outcomes and limitations: Depth of sequencing was expected to influence donor clonotype sharing. About 5% was the fraction of naive CD4 clonotypes found shared across a few donors.

The V gene's germline CDR1 is MDHEN and CDR2 SYDVKM. The V and J ends lost 6 bases and 7 bases respectively, with 16 bases between them. CDR3 length: 14 amino acids. The assay used deep level. Here immunoSEQ multiplex PCR was the method, and the copy in TCRdb shows in-frame clones only, minus some. The data contain 98,000 or so clones, about 63% of them singletons. To make CD8 memory, CD45RO+ cells were put together with CCR7-negative CD45RA+ TemRA cells. The sequenced material came from memory CD8+ T cells sorted from blood. Subset indicated: CD45RO+ cells pooled with CCR7-negative TemRA cells. This chain connects TRBV28 to TRBJ2-1; D may be TRBD1 (5 bases). This TCR was sampled from a woman aged 25-40 years in good health. CDR3 protein: CASRPQGMLNEQFF. The CDR3, as DNA: TGTGCCAGCAGGCCCCAGGGTATGTTGAATGAGCAGTTCTTC.